This record concerns one TCR beta chain sequence. What it binds is unknown. The record originates from a study of Tregs in tolerant kidney transplant recipients. Overall study: The nonmyeloablative bone marrow transplants came from related graft donors, with transient mixed chimerism. Study-wide results and caveats: Changing PCR primers prevented nucleotide comparison between some patients' samples. Biological reproducibility was not directly addressed, but technical replication error appeared minimal. Tolerant patients' donor-specific Tregs expanded beyond overall Tregs, suggesting antigen-driven growth.

Using immunoSEQ multiplex PCR, the repertoire was profiled, and TCRdb retains in-frame clones only, with some absent. Found here are some 55,000 clones, 75% to 90% of them singletons; the top ten hold 2.1%. The receptor was isolated from a human donor who received a combined kidney and bone marrow transplant. The starting material was Tregs from blood, obtained before the transplant.

The CDR3 DNA sequence: TGTGCCAGCAGCGACTGGGGGGCTGGGCGAGCTTTCTTT. The encoded protein is CASSDWGAGRAFF. The rearrangement joins TRBV27 to TRBJ1-1; perhaps TRBD1 as D (6 bases). Germline V gene lookup returns CDR1 MNHEY and CDR2 SMNVEV (reference sequence). The CDR3 covers 13 residues. Trimming removed 6 bases at V and 10 bases at J, with 18 bases between.